These T cell receptor beta chains were read from a single sample in a study of blood T cell repertoires in COVID-19. Clones were sequenced by immunoSEQ multiplex PCR, and TCRdb holds only the in-frame ones, with some missing. Of 90,000 or so clones in the sample, roughly 82% were seen once. Sequencing used peripheral blood. The source is a man aged 60 to 69 with acute or convalescent COVID-19. The CDR3 runs from the conserved cysteine through the conserved F or W. The order of the fields is V gene, J gene, clone size, D gene, CDR3 protein, CDR3 DNA. The D gene is left open where the match is weak. Part of the rows lack a size; the others show once, few, many or a class for expanded clones.

>TRBV30|TRBJ2-7|once|TRBD1
CAWSTDRAYEQYF
TGTGCCTGGAGTACTGACAGGGCCTACGAGCAGTACTTC
>TRBV18|TRBJ1-4|NA|NA
CASSHPGSTSEKLFF
TGTGCCAGCTCACACCCCGGGTCGACTAGTGAAAAACTGTTTTTT
>TRBV28|TRBJ1-5|few|NA
CASNAGGADNQPQHF
TGTGCCAGCAATGCGGGGGGCGCGGACAATCAGCCCCAGCATTTT
>TRBV6-5|TRBJ1-2|few|NA
CASSQGGTGYTF
TGTGCCAGCAGTCAGGGCGGAACCGGCTACACCTTC
>TRBV5-1|TRBJ2-1|few|TRBD1
CASSTRQGGYNEQFF
TGCGCCAGCAGCACTAGACAGGGGGGGTACAATGAGCAGTTCTTC
>TRBV11-1|TRBJ1-1|NA|NA
CASSRRGFLMNTEAFF
TGTGCCAGCAGCAGAAGGGGTTTTCTGATGAACACTGAAGCTTTCTTT
>TRBV19|TRBJ1-5|NA|NA
CASTQRDTNQPQHF
TGTGCCAGTACTCAAAGGGACACCAATCAGCCCCAGCATTTT
>TRBV6-4|TRBJ1-1|NA|NA
CASSDSGGNTEAFF
TGTGCCAGCAGTGACTCGGGGGGAAACACTGAAGCTTTCTTT
>TRBV2|TRBJ1-5|NA|NA
CASSVDRRYQPQHF
TGTGCCAGCAGTGTGGACAGACGTTATCAGCCCCAGCATTTT
>TRBV6-2/TRBV6-3|TRBJ2-2|NA|TRBD2
CASSQLAVRNTGELFF
TGTGCCAGCAGCCAGCTAGCGGTGAGGAACACCGGGGAGCTGTTTTTT
>TRBV7-9|TRBJ1-4|NA|NA
CASIATGRSEKLFF
TGTGCCAGCATTGCGACAGGCCGGTCTGAAAAACTGTTTTTT
>TRBV3-1/TRBV3-2|TRBJ1-1|NA|NA
CASSQVRERIGTEAFF
TGTGCCAGCAGCCAAGTACGGGAGAGGATCGGTACTGAAGCTTTCTTT
>TRBV28|TRBJ2-7|once|TRBD2
CASSAGPGGSEQYF
TGTGCCAGCAGCGCCGGACCCGGGGGGAGCGAGCAGTACTTC
>TRBV28|TRBJ1-6|NA|TRBD1
CASKADRGSYNSPLHF
TGTGCCAGCAAAGCTGACAGGGGCTCCTATAATTCACCCCTCCACTTT
>TRBV30|TRBJ1-2|NA|TRBD1
CAWSAPGQPLNYGYTF
TGTGCCTGGAGTGCACCGGGACAGCCACTTAACTATGGCTACACCTTC
>TRBV5-1|TRBJ2-1|NA|NA
CASSFSYSGLSSYNEQFF
TGCGCCAGCAGTTTCAGCTACAGTGGGTTATCGTCCTACAATGAGCAGTTCTTC
>TRBV15|TRBJ1-1|few|TRBD1
CATSGGQGGNTEAFF
TGTGCCACCAGCGGAGGACAGGGGGGAAACACTGAAGCTTTCTTT
>TRBV4-2|TRBJ2-3|NA|TRBD1
CATTNPGQGSDTQYF
TGTGCAACCACCAATCCGGGACAGGGGTCAGATACGCAGTATTTT
>TRBV5-1|TRBJ2-6|NA|NA
CASSLATVYSGANVLTF
TGCGCCAGCAGCTTGGCCACAGTTTACTCTGGGGCCAACGTCCTGACTTTC
>TRBV19|TRBJ2-5|NA|TRBD1
CASSETGGKETQYF
TGTGCCAGTAGTGAGACAGGGGGTAAAGAGACCCAGTACTTC
>TRBV12-3/TRBV12-4|TRBJ1-1|NA|TRBD1
CASRQDQGQVAFF
TGTGCCAGCAGACAAGATCAGGGACAGGTAGCTTTCTTT
>TRBV7-9|TRBJ1-5|NA|TRBD1
CASSLAAPGGYQPQHF
TGTGCCAGCAGCTTAGCGGCCCCAGGGGGATATCAGCCCCAGCATTTT
>TRBV6-2/TRBV6-3|TRBJ2-7|once|TRBD1
CASSLASTGGGYEQYF
TGTGCCAGCAGTTTGGCCTCGACAGGGGGCGGCTACGAGCAGTACTTC
>TRBV2|TRBJ2-2|NA|NA
CASSGSSTNTGELFF
TGTGCCAGCAGTGGTAGTTCAACGAACACCGGGGAGCTGTTTTTT
>TRBV6-5|TRBJ1-1|NA|NA
CASSYGPPGGTEAFF
TGTGCCAGCAGTTACGGCCCCCCGGGTGGAACGGAAGCTTTCTTT
>TRBV6-1|TRBJ2-1|NA|NA
CASSEGFSSYNEQFF
TGTGCCAGCAGTGAAGGGTTTAGCTCCTACAATGAGCAGTTCTTC
>TRBV15|TRBJ2-7|NA|NA
CATSILQGRSYEQYF
TGTGCCACCAGCATCCTACAGGGTCGATCCTACGAGCAGTACTTC
>TRBV7-2|TRBJ1-5|few|NA
CASSLTSGSNQPQHF
TGTGCCAGCAGCTTAACCAGCGGAAGCAATCAGCCCCAGCATTTT
>TRBV7-8|TRBJ1-5|NA|NA
CASSPGRGINQPQHF
TGTGCCAGCAGCCCCGGAAGGGGAATCAATCAGCCCCAGCATTTT
>TRBV19|TRBJ1-3|NA|TRBD1
CASSSRRPQGAGNTIYF
TGTGCCAGTAGTTCAAGACGCCCACAGGGGGCGGGAAACACCATATATTTT
>TRBV13|TRBJ1-2|NA|NA
CASTRTPTNYGYTF
TGTGCCAGCACCCGGACACCAACTAACTATGGCTACACCTTC
>TRBV7-6|TRBJ1-6|NA|NA
CASSKNTGRGNSPLHF
TGTGCCAGCAGCAAAAATACAGGGAGGGGTAATTCACCCCTCCACTTT
>TRBV7-9|TRBJ1-1|NA|NA
CASSSGSPNTEAFF
TGTGCCAGCAGCTCAGGGTCCCCGAACACTGAAGCTTTCTTT
>TRBV5-1|TRBJ1-2|few|NA
CASSRRQGEDGYTF
TGCGCCAGCAGCCGGAGGCAAGGGGAGGATGGCTACACCTTC
>TRBV6-5|TRBJ2-1|NA|NA
CASTKDSYGEQFF
TGTGCCAGCACGAAGGACTCCTACGGGGAGCAGTTCTTC
>TRBV19|TRBJ2-1|once|TRBD1
CASSIAGWTGGDEQFF
TGTGCCAGTAGTATTGCTGGGTGGACAGGGGGAGATGAGCAGTTCTTC
>TRBV5-4|TRBJ1-2|NA|NA
CASSLGAGYGYTF
TGTGCCAGCAGCTTGGGGGCGGGCTATGGCTACACCTTC
>TRBV4-2|TRBJ1-4|NA|NA
CASSQNRDMGEKLFF
TGTGCCAGCAGCCAAAACAGGGACATGGGTGAAAAACTGTTTTTT
>TRBV6-5|TRBJ1-1|NA|NA
CASSPQGTATEAFF
TGTGCCAGCAGTCCCCAGGGAACGGCCACTGAAGCTTTCTTT
>TRBV19|TRBJ1-5|NA|TRBD1
CASSTGGTGKQPQHF
TGTGCCAGTAGTACCGGAGGGACAGGGAAACAGCCCCAGCATTTT
>TRBV7-9|TRBJ2-1|NA|TRBD1
CASSLGVTGDEQFF
TGTGCCAGCAGCTTAGGGGTGACAGGGGATGAGCAGTTCTTC
>TRBV7-9|TRBJ2-2|NA|NA
CASSFPGRTGELFF
TGTGCCAGCAGCTTCCCAGGAAGAACCGGGGAGCTGTTTTTT
>TRBV15|TRBJ1-2|NA|TRBD1
CATSPGGDYGYTF
TGTGCCACCAGCCCAGGGGGAGACTATGGCTACACCTTC
>TRBV5-6|TRBJ2-1|NA|TRBD2
CASSFDLAGASSYNEQFF
TGTGCCAGCAGCTTTGATCTAGCGGGGGCGAGCTCCTACAATGAGCAGTTCTTC
>TRBV24-1|TRBJ2-3|NA|NA
CATSDSNGGVTDTQYF
TGTGCCACCAGTGATTCTAACGGGGGAGTCACAGATACGCAGTATTTT
>TRBV5-1|TRBJ2-5|NA|TRBD1
CASSLGTGFGETQYF
TGCGCCAGCAGCTTGGGGACAGGGTTTGGAGAGACCCAGTACTTC
>TRBV6-5|TRBJ1-2|NA|NA
CASTQGIGYTF
TGTGCCAGCACCCAGGGGATTGGCTACACCTTC
>TRBV6-6|TRBJ2-7|NA|NA
CASSYSPRGSYEQYF
TGTGCCAGCAGTTACTCTCCGAGAGGGAGCTACGAGCAGTACTTC
>TRBV19|TRBJ2-2|NA|NA
CASRALGASNTGELFF
TGTGCCAGTAGGGCACTGGGGGCTTCGAACACCGGGGAGCTGTTTTTT
>TRBV6-6|TRBJ1-1|NA|NA
CASSQGPGGVNTEAFF
TGTGCCAGCAGTCAGGGGCCCGGTGGAGTGAACACTGAAGCTTTCTTT
>TRBV14|TRBJ1-1|NA|TRBD1
CASSQDDPGGTEAFF
TGTGCCAGCAGCCAAGATGACCCAGGGGGCACTGAAGCTTTCTTT
>TRBV7-2|TRBJ2-5|NA|TRBD2
CASRKQRLAEETQYF
TGTGCCAGCAGGAAACAGAGACTAGCGGAAGAGACCCAGTACTTC
>TRBV10-3|TRBJ2-1|NA|TRBD2
CAASRLAGGSYNEQFF
TGTGCCGCCAGCCGACTAGCGGGGGGCTCCTACAATGAGCAGTTCTTC
>TRBV6-6|TRBJ1-5|NA|TRBD1
CASSYETGGFQPQHF
TGTGCCAGCAGTTATGAGACAGGGGGTTTTCAGCCCCAGCATTTT
>TRBV9|TRBJ2-3|NA|NA
CASSPGVGAGSDTQYF
TGTGCCAGCAGCCCCGGGGTGGGGGCTGGCTCAGATACGCAGTATTTT
>TRBV7-9|TRBJ2-6|few|TRBD1
CASSLAGTGGGGANVLTF
TGTGCCAGCAGCTTAGCCGGGACAGGAGGAGGTGGGGCCAACGTCCTGACTTTC
>TRBV14|TRBJ1-2|NA|TRBD1
CASSQSDRVYYGYTF
TGTGCCAGCAGCCAGTCGGACAGGGTTTATTATGGCTACACCTTC
>TRBV9|TRBJ2-2|NA|NA
CASSVEATRGELFF
TGTGCCAGCAGCGTAGAGGCGACTAGGGGGGAGCTGTTTTTT
>TRBV15|TRBJ2-7|NA|NA
CATSRDRLSGRSYEQYF
TGTGCCACCAGCAGAGATAGATTATCAGGGCGATCCTACGAGCAGTACTTC